The 21 T cell receptor beta chains below come from one sample, sequenced in a study of blood T cell repertoires in COVID-19. Data came from immunoSEQ multiplex PCR; TCRdb stores just in-frame clones and leaves some out. In the table there are 200,000 to 250,000 clones, 65% to 85% of which are singletons. The sequenced sample consisted of peripheral blood. These TCRs come from a human donor in a cohort sampled during active COVID-19.

V and J are TRBV5-4 and TRBJ2-5, with 15 bases aligning to TRBD2. The ends lost 3 bases at V and 5 bases at J; junction bases unmatched: 5. Germline V gene data show CDR1 as SGHNT and CDR2 as YYREEE (reference sequence). The CDR3 loop spans 16 amino acids. In DNA, the CDR3 is TGTGCCAGCAGCTCGAGGACTAGCGGGGGGGAGGAGACCCAGTACTTC. This translates into CASSSRTSGGEETQYF.

This clone was observed a single time. This chain links TRBV9 with TRBJ2-7; tentatively, D is TRBD1 (5 bases). Germline V CDR1 and CDR2: SGDLS, YYNGEE. This CDR3 comprises 13 residues. The V end was cut by 4 bases, the J end by 5 bases, with 13 bases between. CDR3 residues: CASSPRAGNEQYF. Here the CDR3 DNA reads TGTGCCAGCAGCCCCCGTGCAGGGAACGAGCAGTACTTC. Looking up the rest from reference TRBV9 and TRBJ2-7 gives the full variable domain: DSGVTQTPKHLITATGQRVTLRCSPRSGDLSVYWYQQSLDQGLQFLIQYYNGEERAKGNILERFSAQQFPDLHSELNLSSLELGDSALYFCASSPRAGNEQYFGPGTRLTVT.

This clone is a singleton in its sample. The chain employs TRBV9 and TRBJ2-2; 9 nucleotides align to TRBD1. Germline values: CDR1 SGDLS, CDR2 YYNGEE. After removal of 3 bases from V and 2 bases from J, the junction contained 5 bases not matched to a gene. The CDR3 totals 16 residues. CDR3: CASSEGTGHNTGELFF. For the CDR3, the DNA is TGTGCCAGCAGCGAAGGGACAGGGCATAACACCGGGGAGCTGTTTTTT.

This chain links TRBV6-2 or TRBV6-3 with TRBJ2-1; TRBD2 matches 14 bases. This CDR3 contains 15 residues. Trimming removed 5 bases from V and 8 bases from J; junction bases left unmatched: 5. CDR1 MNHEY and CDR2 SVGEGT come from the germline V gene. CDR3: CASSGTSGSYDEQFF. The CDR3 nucleotides read TGTGCCAGCAGTGGGACTAGCGGGAGCTATGATGAGCAGTTCTTC.

The gene calls are TRBV4-1 and TRBJ2-7; 10 bases are shared with TRBD1. There are 17 residues in the CDR3. V trimming: 2 bases; J trimming: 6 bases; junction bases outside the gene matches: 13. Germline V gene sequence: CDR1 MGHRA, CDR2 YSYEKL. The CDR3 DNA sequence: TGCGCCAGCAGCCAACGACCTCAACCGGGACAGGGGCTCGAGCAGTACTTC. It codes for CASSQRPQPGQGLEQYF.

This clone was found many times. The rearrangement uses TRBV5-6 and TRBJ1-6, with 7 positions matching TRBD1. CDR3 length: 16 amino acids. Germline V lookup: CDR1 SGHDT, CDR2 YYEEEE. The V and J ends lost 0 bases and 7 bases, in that order; junction bases with no gene match: 7. CDR3 coding DNA: TGTGCCAGCAGCTTGGAGGCAGGGGGATCCAATTCACCCCTCCACTTT. It codes for CASSLEAGGSNSPLHF.

The V gene is TRBV19, the J gene TRBJ1-5; D gene ambiguous. This CDR3 spans 14 amino acids. V shed 3 bases and J shed 7 bases, with 13 bases lying between them. Germline CDR1 is LNHDA and CDR2 is SQIVND (reference sequence). The CDR3 nucleotides read TGTGCCAGTAGTATGGAACGGGGTCGACAGCCCCAGCATTTT. It encodes CASSMERGRQPQHF.

V is TRBV5-3 and J is TRBJ2-1, with 9 positions matching TRBD2. TRBV5-3 is an open reading frame whose function is uncertain. Trimming at V came to 4 bases and at J to 15 bases, leaving 17 bases not matched to a gene. This CDR3 is built from 15 residues. The CDR3 sequence: CARSALNRLAVRPFF. Written as DNA, the CDR3 is TGTGCCAGAAGCGCATTAAACCGACTAGCGGTGAGGCCGTTCTTC.

This chain links TRBV24-1 with TRBJ1-5; possible D gene TRBD1, 5 bases. V shed 6 bases and J shed 3 bases, with 11 bases lying between them. Per germline, CDR1 KGHDR and CDR2 SFDVKD. This CDR3 region has 14 residues. The CDR3 DNA reads as TGTGCCACCAGTCGGGGGGGATCCAATCAGCCCCAGCATTTT. This gives the protein CATSRGGSNQPQHF.

This chain links TRBV20-1 with TRBJ2-5; the D gene is possibly TRBD2 (5 bases). Germline assignment: CDR1 DFQATT and CDR2 SNEGSKA (reference sequence). The V gene lost 3 bases and the J gene lost 5 bases, with 10 bases spanning the gap. There are 12 residues in the CDR3. Here the CDR3 reads CSASRKRETQYF. The CDR3 DNA follows: TGCAGTGCTAGTAGGAAGCGGGAGACCCAGTACTTC.

The chain has TRBV24-1 and TRBJ2-1, with TRBD1 matching over 7 bases. The CDR3 runs to 16 residues. CDR1 is KGHDR, CDR2 SFDVKD, per germline. V trimming: 0 bases; J trimming: 5 bases; junction bases outside the gene matches: 6. DNA of the CDR3: TGTGCCACCAGTGATTTGAACAGGGGAGTCAACAATGAGCAGTTCTTC. Translation gives CATSDLNRGVNNEQFF.

The rearrangement joins TRBV19 to TRBJ2-7, with 12 bases lining up with TRBD2. The CDR3 is 18 residues long. The V gene's germline CDR1 is LNHDA and CDR2 SQIVND (reference sequence). V shed 8 bases and J 6 bases; nucleotides not matched to a gene: 20. The CDR3 region is CASSVVPSGRAARGEQYF. The CDR3 DNA reads TGTGCCAGTTCCGTCGTTCCTAGCGGGAGGGCCGCGCGGGGCGAGCAGTACTTC.

V usage is TRBV28 and J usage is TRBJ2-7; tentative D call: TRBD1 (5 bases). The CDR3 length is 12 residues. The germline V gene has CDR1 MDHEN and CDR2 SYDVKM. V was trimmed by 8 bases and J by 3 bases, leaving 11 bases between them. The chain's CDR3 is CASSRVGYEQYF. CDR3 DNA sequence: TGTGCCAGCTCCAGGGTGGGCTACGAGCAGTACTTC.

This sequence joins TRBV6-1 and TRBJ2-7; possible D gene TRBD1, 5 bases. Deletions cut 0 bases from V and 0 bases from J, with 18 bases between. CDR3 length: 18 residues. Germline loops: CDR1 MNHNS, CDR2 SASEGT. The CDR3 sequence: CASSEAVVRGQSSYEQYF. CDR3 DNA: TGTGCCAGCAGTGAAGCTGTGGTAAGGGGCCAGAGCTCCTACGAGCAGTACTTC.

The chain employs TRBV7-9 and TRBJ1-2; 7 bases are shared with TRBD1. Germline CDR1 is SEHNR and CDR2 is FQNEAQ (reference sequence). V lost 5 bases and J lost 3; bases outside the gene matches: 6. This CDR3 is 14 amino acids long. The DNA for the CDR3 is TGTGCCAGCAGCCCAGGGGGGCCGGACTATGGCTACACCTTC. Amino acid sequence: CASSPGGPDYGYTF.

The chain recombines TRBV4-2 with TRBJ2-2; perhaps TRBD2 as D (6 bases). The CDR3 consists of 16 residues. With 2 bases removed from V and 8 bases from J, the gap between germline ends came to 18 bases. Germline CDR1 is LGHNA and CDR2 is YNFKEQ. CDR3 DNA sequence: TGTGCCAGCAGCCAAATGGTAGGACTACCCCTGGGGGAGCTGTTTTTT. Translation: CASSQMVGLPLGELFF.

The V and J genes are TRBV7-9 and TRBJ2-5, with TRBD2 as a possible D gene (7 bases). The CDR3 spans 13 residues. CDR1 is SEHNR and CDR2 is FQNEAQ in the germline V gene (reference sequence). Between the trimmed V and J ends, which lost 0 bases and 7 bases, there was a span of 9 bases. The CDR3 loop reads CASSLAGGGTQYF. The CDR3 DNA sequence: TGTGCCAGCAGCTTAGCGGGAGGGGGGACCCAGTACTTC. The variable domain in full, completed from reference TRBV7-9 and TRBJ2-5, reads DTGVSQNPRHKITKRGQNVTFRCDPISEHNRLYWYRQTLGQGPEFLTYFQNEAQLEKSRLLSDRFSAERPKGSFSTLEIQRTEQGDSAMYLCASSLAGGGTQYFGPGTRLLVL.

The rearrangement joins TRBV5-6 to TRBJ2-7; D remains ambiguous. The germline V and J ends were trimmed by 1 base and 6 bases, with 11 bases remaining between them. Looked up from germline, CDR1 is SGHDT and CDR2 is YYEEEE. This CDR3 is 13 amino acids long. The CDR3 nucleotides are TGTGCCAGCAGCTTGATCGTAGCTGGCGAGCAGTACTTC. Its translation: CASSLIVAGEQYF.

CDR3 sequence: CATSVAAGGRLATDTQYF. For the CDR3, the DNA is TGTGCCACCAGTGTAGCAGCGGGAGGACGACTTGCCACAGATACGCAGTATTTT. The V gene is TRBV24-1, the J gene TRBJ2-3; 9 positions match TRBD2. The junction had 13 bases not matched to a gene; V was cut back by 5 bases and J by 2 bases. The CDR3 length is 18 residues. Germline CDR1 KGHDR, CDR2 SFDVKD.

The genes are TRBV30 and TRBJ1-3, with D uncertain. Trimming stripped 0 bases from V and 0 bases from J, with 12 bases between. The V gene's germline CDR1 is GTSNPN and CDR2 SVGIG (reference sequence). This CDR3 comprises 16 residues. The CDR3 region has the DNA TGTGCCTGGAGTGTACTCGGTGCGTTCTCTGGAAACACCATATATTTT. This translates into CAWSVLGAFSGNTIYF.

As to this clone: In the same sample, other DNA sequences code for this CDR3. V is TRBV27 and J is TRBJ1-2, with D maybe TRBD1 (5 bases). CDR3 length: 12 residues. In germline, CDR1 is MNHEY, CDR2 SMNVEV (reference sequence). Trimming left V 2 bases short and J 5 bases short, with 6 bases between. The CDR3 sequence: CASSLQGYGYTF. The CDR3 DNA sequence: TGTGCCAGCAGTTTACAGGGATATGGCTACACCTTC.